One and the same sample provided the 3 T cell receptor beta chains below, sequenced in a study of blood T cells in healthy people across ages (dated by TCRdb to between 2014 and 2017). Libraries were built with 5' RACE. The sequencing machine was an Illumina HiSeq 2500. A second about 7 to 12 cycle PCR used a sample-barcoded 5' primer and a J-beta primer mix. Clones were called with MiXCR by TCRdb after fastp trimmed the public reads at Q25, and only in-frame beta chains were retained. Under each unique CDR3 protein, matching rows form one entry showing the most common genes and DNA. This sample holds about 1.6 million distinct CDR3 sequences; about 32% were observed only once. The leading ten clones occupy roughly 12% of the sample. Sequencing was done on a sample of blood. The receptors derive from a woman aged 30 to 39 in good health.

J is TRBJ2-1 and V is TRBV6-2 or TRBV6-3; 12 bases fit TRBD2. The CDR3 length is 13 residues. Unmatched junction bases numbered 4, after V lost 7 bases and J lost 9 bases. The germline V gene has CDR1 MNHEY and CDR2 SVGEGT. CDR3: CASNLLAGGEQFF. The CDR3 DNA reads TGTGCCAGCAATCTACTAGCGGGGGGTGAGCAGTTCTTC.

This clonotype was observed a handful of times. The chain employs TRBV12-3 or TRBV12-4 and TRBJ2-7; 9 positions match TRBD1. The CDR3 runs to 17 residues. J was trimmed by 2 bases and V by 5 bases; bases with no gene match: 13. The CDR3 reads CASSPTPQGARPYEQYF. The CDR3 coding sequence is TGTGCCAGCAGTCCGACTCCACAGGGGGCGCGGCCCTACGAGCAGTACTTC.

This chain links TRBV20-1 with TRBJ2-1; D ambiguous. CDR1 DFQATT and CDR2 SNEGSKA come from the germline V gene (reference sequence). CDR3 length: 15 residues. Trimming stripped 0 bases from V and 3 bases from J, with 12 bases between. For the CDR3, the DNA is TGCAGTGCTAGAGATCGGGCGGTCTACTACAATGAGCAGTTCTTC. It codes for CSARDRAVYYNEQFF.